Below are 9 T cell receptor beta chains sequenced from a single sample in a study of post-analysis software for immune sequencing data (dated by TCRdb to about 2015). What these receptors recognize is not known. The investigation overall reported the following: Significantly higher frequencies in patients than in controls were found for roughly 5 TRBV segments, including TRBV5-6, TRBV5-1 and TRBV20-1.

Library prep was done by PCR. The sequencer listed for this sample is Illumina HiSeq 2500. To reduce PCR and sequencing biases, unique molecular identifiers were incorporated into the TCR beta cDNA libraries. Through fastp at Q25 and MiXCR, TCRdb rebuilt clones from the public reads, retaining in-frame beta chains. A single entry per CDR3 protein holds the most common genes and DNA from its merged rows. The sample yields 500,000 to 600,000 distinct CDR3 sequences; 40% to 50% were counted once. The ten largest clones represent roughly 1.7% of the sample. The specimen was blood. The receptors originated from a girl under 18 with multiple sclerosis.

This clonotype was found once. CDR3 sequence (DNA): TGCGCCAGCAGCCGCCTGACGGCGGGGGCTAGCACAGATACGCAGTATTTT. Amino acid sequence: CASSRLTAGASTDTQYF. This chain joins TRBV5-1 and TRBJ2-3; D may be TRBD2 (7 bases). Germline V gene lookup returns CDR1 SGHRS and CDR2 YFSETQ. The ends were cut back, 4 bases at V and 0 bases at J, with 18 bases in the middle. CDR3 length: 17 amino acids.

This chain uses TRBV7-9 with TRBJ2-2; D not certain. The CDR3 covers 17 residues. CDR1 and CDR2 (germline): SEHNR, FQNEAQ (reference sequence). V dropped 1 base and J dropped 1 base, with 13 bases sitting between them. This CDR3 reads CASSLVSLSQNTGELFF. The CDR3 DNA reads TGTGCCAGCAGCTTAGTATCACTAAGCCAGAACACCGGGGAGCTGTTTTTT.

The J gene is TRBJ2-2, the V gene TRBV5-6; D not resolved. From germline, CDR1 is SGHDT and CDR2 YYEEEE. Trimming cost V 4 bases and J 4 bases, with 8 bases left between them. The CDR3 contains 13 residues. CDR3 sequence reads: CASSDGFTGELFF. As DNA, the CDR3 is TGTGCCAGCAGCGATGGGTTCACCGGGGAGCTGTTTTTT.

This clonotype was counted a few times. V gene TRBV5-1 combines with J gene TRBJ2-4; 9 bases are shared with TRBD2. The germline V gene has CDR1 SGHRS and CDR2 YFSETQ. CDR3 length: 14 residues. V was pared by 0 bases and J by 5 bases, with 0 bases of the junction left unmatched. In DNA form, the CDR3 reads TGCGCCAGCAGCTTGGGACTAGCGGAAAACATTCAGTACTTC. Translated: CASSLGLAENIQYF.

The V call is TRBV4-1, the J call TRBJ1-4, with D unclear. Between the trimmed V and J ends, which lost 0 bases and 7 bases, there was a span of 12 bases. The CDR3 consists of 15 residues. Per the germline V gene, CDR1 is MGHRA and CDR2 is YSYEKL. DNA of the CDR3: TGCGCCAGCAGCCAAGAGGTCGGGGAGGGTGAAAAACTGTTTTTT. Translating gives CASSQEVGEGEKLFF.

The chain joins TRBV7-9 to TRBJ2-1; the match to TRBD2 covers 9 bases. The J call may be in error: the DNA end matches TRBJ2-7 better. The CDR3 runs 17 residues. CDR1 is SEHNR, CDR2 FQNEAQ, per germline (reference sequence). CDR3 DNA sequence: TGTGCCAGCAGCCCTACCAGGTTAGCGGGGGACTACAATGAGCAGTACTTC. Amino acids: CASSPTRLAGDYNEQYF.

The rearrangement uses TRBV12-3 or TRBV12-4 and TRBJ1-2; possible D gene TRBD1, 5 bases. V lost 5 bases to trimming and J lost 8 bases, with 24 bases between them. The CDR3 is made up of 16 amino acids. The DNA for the CDR3 is TGTGCCAGCAGTCTCCACCGGGGACCGACGGCTGGGGGCTACACCTTC. Translating gives CASSLHRGPTAGGYTF.

The V and J genes are TRBV6-1 and TRBJ2-1; D gene ambiguous. V lost 1 base and J lost 6, with 16 bases in between. CDR1 and CDR2 from the germline V gene are MNHNS and SASEGT. The length of the CDR3 is 16 residues. Here the CDR3 reads CASSEEGPQWGNEQFF. As DNA, the CDR3 is TGTGCCAGCAGTGAAGAGGGCCCCCAATGGGGCAATGAGCAGTTCTTC.

The rearrangement links TRBV4-1 to TRBJ2-1, with 8 bases identical to TRBD2. J gave up 14 bases and V 0 bases, and 15 bases lay outside the gene matches. Germline assignment: CDR1 MGHRA and CDR2 YSYEKL. CDR3 size: 16 residues. This CDR3 is CASSQDRSLAGLEEFF. In nucleotides, the CDR3 is TGCGCCAGCAGCCAAGATCGGTCTCTTGCGGGACTAGAGGAGTTCTTC.